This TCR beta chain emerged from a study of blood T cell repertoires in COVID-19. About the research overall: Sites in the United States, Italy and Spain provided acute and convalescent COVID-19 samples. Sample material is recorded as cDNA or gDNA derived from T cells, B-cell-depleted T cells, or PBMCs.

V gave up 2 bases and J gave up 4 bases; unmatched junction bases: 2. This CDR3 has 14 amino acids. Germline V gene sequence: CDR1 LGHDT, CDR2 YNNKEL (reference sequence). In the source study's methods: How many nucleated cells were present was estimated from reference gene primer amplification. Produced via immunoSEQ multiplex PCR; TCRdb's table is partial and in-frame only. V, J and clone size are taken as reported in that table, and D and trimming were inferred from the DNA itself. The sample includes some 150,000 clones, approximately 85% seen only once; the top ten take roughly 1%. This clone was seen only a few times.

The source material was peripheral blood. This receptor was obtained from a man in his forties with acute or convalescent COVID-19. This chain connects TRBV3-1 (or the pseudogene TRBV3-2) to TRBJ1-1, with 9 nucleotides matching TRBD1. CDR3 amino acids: CASSQPGQGTEAFF. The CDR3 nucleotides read TGTGCCAGCAGCCAACCGGGACAGGGCACTGAAGCTTTCTTT.